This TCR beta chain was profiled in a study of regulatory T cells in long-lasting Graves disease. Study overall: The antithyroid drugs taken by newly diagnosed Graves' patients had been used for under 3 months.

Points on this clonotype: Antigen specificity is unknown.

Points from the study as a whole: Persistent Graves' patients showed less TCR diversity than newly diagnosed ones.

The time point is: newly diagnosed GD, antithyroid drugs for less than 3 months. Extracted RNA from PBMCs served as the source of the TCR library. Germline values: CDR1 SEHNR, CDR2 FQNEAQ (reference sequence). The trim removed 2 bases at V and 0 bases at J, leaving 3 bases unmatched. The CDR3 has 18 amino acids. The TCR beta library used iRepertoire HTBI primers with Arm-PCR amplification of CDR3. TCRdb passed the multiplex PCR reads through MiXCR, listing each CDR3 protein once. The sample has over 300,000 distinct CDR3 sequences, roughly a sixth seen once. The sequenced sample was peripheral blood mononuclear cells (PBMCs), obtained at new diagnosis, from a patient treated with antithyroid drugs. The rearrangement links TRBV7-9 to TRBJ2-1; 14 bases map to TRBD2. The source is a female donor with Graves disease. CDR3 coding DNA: TGTGCCAGCAGCTTAACGGGACTAGCGGGGGACTCCTACAATGAGCAGTTCTTC. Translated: CASSLTGLAGDSYNEQFF.